This TCR beta chain emerged from a study of shared T cell receptors in the human thymus. The trim removed 6 bases at V and 1 base at J, leaving 4 bases unmatched. Germline-derived CDR1 and CDR2 are ENHRY and SYGVKD. The CDR3 totals 14 residues. Measured with immunoSEQ multiplex PCR; TCRdb has only the in-frame clones, and not every one. The repertoire includes roughly 710,000 clones, 75% to 90% of them detected once, and roughly 0.01% sits in the top ten. These same data were also listed under a study on human thymus T cells. In that study: Having corrective surgery for congenital heart defects, healthy Finnish infants were the ones who donated. Resections that were taken during corrective heart surgery supplied the thymus tissue. Apparent bias marked the V and J gene usage of thymic and blood repertoires. Related studies noted strongly shared thymic repertoires across unrelated people.

Sequencing was carried out using thymocytes. The chain couples TRBV10-3 to TRBJ2-7; 9 bases map to TRBD1. This TCR was recovered from a girl under three years old with a congenital heart defect. CDR3 nucleotides: TGTGCCATCAGGGGACAGGGAAATTCCTACGAGCAGTACTTC. It translates to CAIRGQGNSYEQYF.